This T cell receptor beta chain originates from a study of neoadjuvant anti-PD-1 for oral cavity cancer. Some clones are missing from TCRdb's copy, which holds only in-frame ones; the method was immunoSEQ multiplex PCR. Of a few thousand clones in the sample, 58% were seen once. The CDR3 totals 13 residues. From germline, CDR1 is MDHEN and CDR2 SYDVKM. Trimming stripped 7 bases from V and 6 bases from J, with 16 bases between. The material was tumor tissue, obtained before nivolumab (anti-PD-1) treatment. The TCR sequence derives from a person aged 40 to 85 with oral cavity squamous cell carcinoma. The chain recombines TRBV28 with TRBJ2-7, with D maybe TRBD2 (6 bases). The CDR3 DNA is TGTGCCAGCACCCGGACTATTGCCGGCGAGCAGTACTTC. Its protein product is CASTRTIAGEQYF.